The next 18 T cell receptor beta chains were all read from a single sample in a study of early T cells in non-severe SARS-CoV-2 infection. TCRdb fed the 5' RACE reads into MiXCR, producing one record per CDR3 protein. The data show about 31,000 distinct CDR3 sequences, approximately 5.4% seen once. The sequenced sample was whole blood. These receptors were collected from an adult who was a healthcare worker with PCR-confirmed SARS-CoV-2 infection or an uninfected control (not recorded which).

The gene calls are TRBV4-1 and TRBJ2-3, with D possibly being TRBD1 (5 bases). Germline CDR1 reads MGHRA; CDR2 reads YSYEKL. The CDR3 covers 13 residues. The ends were cut back, 4 bases at V and 2 bases at J, with 7 bases in the middle. CDR3 in DNA: TGCGCCAGCAGCCGGGGCCTCACAGATACGCAGTATTTT. Translated: CASSRGLTDTQYF.

The V gene is TRBV18, the J gene TRBJ1-4; D is uncertain. The CDR3 extends over 15 amino acids. V lost 1 base to trimming and J lost 8 bases, with 14 bases between them. The germline CDR1 and CDR2 sequences are KGHSH and LQKENI. The CDR3 protein is CASSPQREEWEKLFF. The CDR3 nucleotides read TGTGCCAGCTCACCACAACGGGAAGAATGGGAAAAACTGTTTTTT.

This clonotype was found a few times. V usage is TRBV12-3 or TRBV12-4 and J usage is TRBJ1-5, with unresolved D. Trimming stripped 5 bases from V and 6 bases from J, with 11 bases between. The CDR3 is made up of 13 amino acids. The CDR3 region has the DNA TGTGCCAGCAGTCCCGGCAGTGTTCAGCCCCAGCATTTT. Its protein is CASSPGSVQPQHF.

The rearrangement uses TRBV6-5 and TRBJ1-6; TRBD1 might be the D (5 bases). The CDR3 runs to 15 residues. The germline V and J ends were trimmed by 8 bases and 8 bases, with 19 bases remaining between them. Looked up from germline, CDR1 is MNHEY and CDR2 is SVGAGI. The CDR3 here is CASGARAQDDSPLHF. CDR3 in DNA: TGTGCCAGCGGGGCCCGCGCGCAGGACGATTCACCCCTCCACTTT.

This clonotype was detected ten times or more. This rearrangement joins TRBV7-8 to TRBJ1-2; D perhaps matches TRBD1 (5 bases). V was clipped by 5 bases and J by 5 bases, with 18 bases between them. Looked up from germline, CDR1 is SGHVS and CDR2 is FQNEAQ. This CDR3 contains 15 residues. CDR3 amino acids: CASSPRLRGEYGYTF. Here the CDR3 DNA reads TGTGCCAGCAGCCCAAGGTTGAGGGGAGAGTATGGCTACACCTTC.

The chain's CDR3 is CASSQEDLPIGAGNHNEQFF. The CDR3 DNA sequence: TGCGCCAGCAGCCAAGAAGACCTGCCGATTGGAGCGGGAAACCACAATGAGCAGTTCTTC. This chain joins TRBV4-1 and TRBJ2-1; the match to TRBD2 covers 7 bases. The CDR3 contains 20 residues. Germline CDR1 is MGHRA and CDR2 is YSYEKL. Trimming cost V 0 bases and J 5 bases; bases outside gene matches: 19.

The table lists this clonotype with many counts. The V and J genes are TRBV10-2 and TRBJ2-5, with D perhaps being TRBD1 or TRBD2 (5 bases each). V gave up 0 bases and J gave up 5 bases, with 10 bases separating them. The CDR3 totals 14 residues. Germline loops: CDR1 WSHSY, CDR2 SAAADI. CDR3 sequence reads: CASSESRGRETQYF. The CDR3 nucleotides are TGCGCCAGCAGTGAGTCTCGGGGACGGGAGACCCAGTACTTC.

This clonotype was observed at least ten times. The chain uses TRBV7-2 and TRBJ2-3; D remains unclear. Germline loops: CDR1 SGHTA, CDR2 FQGNSA. This CDR3 comprises 16 residues. Deletions cut 1 base from V and 2 bases from J, with 13 bases between. The CDR3 nucleotides read TGTGCCAGCAGCTTAGTCTTTGACGGTTTCACAGATACGCAGTATTTT. Translating it yields CASSLVFDGFTDTQYF.

This clonotype came up many times. The V and J genes are TRBV7-9 and TRBJ1-5; D is undetermined. Trimming removed 1 base from V and 1 base from J, with 5 bases in between. CDR1 and CDR2 (germline): SEHNR, FQNEAQ (reference sequence). The CDR3 has 14 amino acids. The CDR3 nucleotides are TGTGCCAGCAGCTTAGGGAACAGCAATCAGCCCCAGCATTTT. Translation: CASSLGNSNQPQHF.

Ten or more counts support this clonotype. The chain links TRBV6-1 to TRBJ1-4; a weak D match, TRBD1 (5 bases). The V and J ends lost 5 bases and 7 bases respectively, with 20 bases between them. CDR3 length: 16 amino acids. CDR1 and CDR2 (germline): MNHNS, SASEGT. The CDR3: CASSTTPGLGGEKLFF. The CDR3 nucleotides read TGTGCCAGCAGTACAACGCCGGGACTCGGTGGTGAAAAACTGTTTTTT.

Here the CDR3 reads CASSLDGNTIYF. The CDR3, as DNA: TGTGCCAGCAGTTTAGACGGAAACACCATATATTTT. The chain has TRBV28 and TRBJ1-3; D is ambiguous. The CDR3 has 12 residues. The V end was cut by 2 bases, the J end by 4 bases, with 3 bases between. Germline V gene sequence: CDR1 MDHEN, CDR2 SYDVKM.

This clonotype was seen only a few times. The J gene is TRBJ1-6, the V gene TRBV5-8; unclear D gene. CDR1 and CDR2 (germline): SGHTS, YDEGEE. The CDR3 is 14 amino acids. The ends were cut back, 2 bases at V and 10 bases at J, with 13 bases in the middle. CDR3 DNA sequence: TGTGCCAGCAGCTTCAGAAGTACGAGGTCACCCCTCCACTTT. Protein sequence: CASSFRSTRSPLHF. Full variable domain (outside the CDR3, taken from reference TRBV5-8 and TRBJ1-6): EAGVTQSPTHLIKTRGQQATLRCSPISGHTSVYWYQQALGLGLQFLLWYDEGEERNRGNFPPRFSGRQFPNYSSELNVNALELEDSALYLCASSFRSTRSPLHFGNGTRLTVT.

This clonotype was found many times. CDR3 bases: TGTGCCAGCAGCTTACCCCGCGAGAAGAAACACAATGAGCAGTTCTTC. Encoded protein: CASSLPREKKHNEQFF. The gene calls are TRBV7-9 and TRBJ2-1; D remains unclear. The germline V gene has CDR1 SEHNR and CDR2 FQNEAQ (reference sequence). This CDR3 comprises 16 residues. V was pared by 2 bases and J by 5 bases, with 16 bases between.

This clonotype was seen many times. The chain carries TRBV6-1 and TRBJ2-1; D remains unclear. Trimming removed 1 base at V and 0 bases at J, with 7 bases between. Germline CDR1 and CDR2: MNHNS and SASEGT. The CDR3 loop spans 15 amino acids. The CDR3 reads CASSEEAGSYNEQFF. For the CDR3, the DNA is TGTGCCAGCAGTGAAGAAGCAGGCTCCTACAATGAGCAGTTCTTC.

This clonotype came up a few times. The chain couples TRBV6-1 to TRBJ1-2; possibly TRBD1 for D (6 bases). The germline CDR1 and CDR2 sequences are MNHNS and SASEGT. V lost 4 bases and J lost 0, with 6 bases in between. The CDR3 extends over 13 amino acids. The CDR3 loop reads CASSGTANYGYTF. The DNA of the CDR3 is TGTGCCAGCAGTGGGACAGCTAACTATGGCTACACCTTC.

This chain connects TRBV12-3 or TRBV12-4 to TRBJ2-7; 12 bases fit TRBD2. The CDR3 length is 15 residues. After removal of 5 bases from V and 0 bases from J, the junction contained 2 bases not matched to a gene. CDR3 loop: CASSQTSGSSYEQYF. The DNA for the CDR3 is TGTGCCAGCAGTCAGACTAGCGGGAGCTCCTACGAGCAGTACTTC.

This clonotype appeared many times. The gene calls are TRBV7-8 and TRBJ2-3; D not resolved. V was clipped by 5 bases and J by 1 base, with 4 bases between them. Looked up from germline, CDR1 is SGHVS and CDR2 is FQNEAQ. The CDR3 contains 12 residues. Here the CDR3 reads CASSPRTDTQYF. DNA of the CDR3: TGTGCCAGCAGCCCTCGCACAGATACGCAGTATTTT.

This clonotype came up many times. The chain joins TRBV3-1 to TRBJ2-2; 8 bases are shared with TRBD1. The germline V gene has CDR1 LGHDT and CDR2 YNNKEL (reference sequence). The length of the CDR3 is 16 residues. Unmatched junction bases numbered 7, after V lost 4 bases and J lost 3 bases. CDR3: CASSPAGQVHTGELFF. CDR3 coding DNA: TGTGCCAGCAGCCCGGCGGGACAGGTTCACACCGGGGAGCTGTTTTTT.